The sequence of this T cell receptor (beta chain) was determined in a study of CD8+CD57+ T cells in acquired aplastic anemia. Genomic DNA was employed as the template in profiling TCR beta VDJ and CDR3. In TCRdb, the reads were re-called with MiXCR into one record per CDR3 protein. The sample holds 250,000 to 350,000 distinct CDR3 sequences, 56% seen once. The patients chosen for sequencing had shown expansion of CD8+CD57+ cells (detected by flow cytometry). The ends were cut back, 4 bases at V and 6 bases at J, with 10 bases in the middle. The germline V gene has CDR1 SEHNR and CDR2 FQNEAQ (reference sequence). This CDR3 region has 13 residues.

The chain carries TRBV7-9 and TRBJ2-1; D possibly corresponds to TRBD1 (6 bases). The clonotype was recovered from a human donor with aplastic anemia. The sample comprised sorted CD4+, CD8+, or CD8+CD57+ T cells (not recorded which) from PBMCs. The CDR3 protein is CASSSSRGNEQFF. CDR3 sequence (DNA): TGTGCCAGCAGCTCCTCCAGGGGCAATGAGCAGTTCTTC.